Below are 27 T cell receptor beta chains sequenced from a single sample in a study of blood T cell repertoires in COVID-19. Clones were read by immunoSEQ multiplex PCR, and TCRdb kept only the in-frame ones, dropping some. The sample yields 350,000 or so clones, approximately 86% seen once. Sequenced input: PBMCs or T cells enriched from blood (not recorded which). The receptors shown here come from a woman aged 35 to 49 with acute COVID-19.

CDR3 nucleotide sequence: TGTGCCACCGGGAGGACTAGCGGAGGGGGGGACAATGAGCAGTTCTTC. Its translation: CATGRTSGGGDNEQFF. The V gene is TRBV10-3, the J gene TRBJ2-1; 10 positions match TRBD2. The germline gives CDR1 ENHRY, CDR2 SYGVKD. The CDR3 is made up of 16 amino acids. V lost 10 bases and J lost 5; bases outside the gene matches: 14.

This clone was recorded only once. The chain has TRBV5-1 and TRBJ2-7, with D possibly TRBD1 on 9 matching bases. CDR3 length: 16 amino acids. Trimming left V 0 bases short and J 5 bases short, with 18 bases between. CDR1 is SGHRS, CDR2 YFSETQ, per germline. CDR3 loop: CASSLVAGQGGDEQYF. Here the CDR3 DNA reads TGCGCCAGCAGCTTGGTAGCGGGACAGGGTGGTGACGAGCAGTACTTC.

The chain combines TRBV19 with TRBJ1-5, with 10 nucleotides matching TRBD1. V lost 8 bases, J lost 3 bases, and 4 bases stayed unmatched. The CDR3 is made up of 14 amino acids. Per germline, CDR1 LNHDA and CDR2 SQIVND (reference sequence). In DNA form, the CDR3 reads TGTGCCAGTCAGACAGGGGGCGACAATCAGCCCCAGCATTTT. It codes for CASQTGGDNQPQHF.

V gene TRBV15 combines with J gene TRBJ1-2; D is unclear. The CDR3 length is 16 residues. Germline CDR1 and CDR2: LNHNV and YYDKDF (reference sequence). Trimming took off 1 base at V and 4 bases at J, with 16 bases between the two ends. CDR3 loop: CATSRASPRTAYGYTF. The DNA for the CDR3 is TGTGCCACCAGCAGAGCCTCCCCCCGCACAGCCTATGGCTACACCTTC.

The chain couples TRBV6-2 or TRBV6-3 to TRBJ1-6; D is ambiguous. The germline V and J ends were trimmed by 4 bases and 5 bases, with 9 bases remaining between them. From germline, CDR1 is MNHEY and CDR2 SVGEGT. CDR3 length: 14 residues. The CDR3 DNA is TGTGCCAGCAGTTTGCGAGGAAATAATTCACCCCTCCACTTT. It yields the protein CASSLRGNNSPLHF.

A single count supports this clone. The chain carries TRBV5-1 and TRBJ2-3, with D perhaps TRBD1 (7 bases). Germline V CDR1 and CDR2: SGHRS, YFSETQ. This CDR3 is built from 14 residues. The germline V and J ends were trimmed by 5 bases and 2 bases, with 12 bases remaining between them. The CDR3 nucleotides read TGCGCCAGCAGGGCGGGACAGCCCACAGATACGCAGTATTTT. Amino acid sequence: CASRAGQPTDTQYF.

The gene calls are TRBV7-9 and TRBJ1-2, with D unclear. Germline V gene sequence: CDR1 SEHNR, CDR2 FQNEAQ (reference sequence). The CDR3 has 14 amino acids. V was cut by 1 base and J by 7 bases, with 13 bases left in between. CDR3 residues: CASSLDQVLRGYTF. The CDR3 DNA reads as TGTGCCAGCAGCTTAGATCAAGTATTGCGTGGCTACACCTTC.

V and J are TRBV10-3 and TRBJ1-1; D is possibly TRBD1 (5 bases). Trimming removed 6 bases from V and 0 bases from J, with 11 bases in between. Germline lookup yields CDR1 ENHRY and CDR2 SYGVKD. This CDR3 is built from 14 residues. The CDR3 loop reads CAIRPDSMNTEAFF. The CDR3 region has the DNA TGTGCCATCAGGCCTGACAGCATGAACACTGAAGCTTTCTTT.

The genes are TRBV5-1 and TRBJ1-2, with 7 positions matching TRBD1. V was clipped by 6 bases and J by 1 base; unmatched bases: 9. This CDR3 has 15 amino acids. Germline CDR1 and CDR2: SGHRS and YFSETQ. In nucleotides, the CDR3 is TGCGCCAGCAAGGGCCAAACAGGGGATAACTATGGCTACACCTTC. It yields the protein CASKGQTGDNYGYTF.

This clone was found a few times. CDR3 DNA: TGCGCCAGCAGCCAAGAGTACCGAAAGGAGGGCTACACCTTC. Translation gives CASSQEYRKEGYTF. The V gene is TRBV4-1, the J gene TRBJ1-2; D is uncertain. CDR1 and CDR2 (germline): MGHRA, YSYEKL. The V gene lost 0 bases and the J gene lost 8 bases, with 13 bases spanning the gap. The CDR3 is 14 amino acids.

The V and J genes are TRBV2 and TRBJ2-3; 8 bases are shared with TRBD2. Trimming removed 6 bases from V and 0 bases from J; junction bases left unmatched: 11. Germline CDR1 reads SNHLY; CDR2 reads FYNNEI. This CDR3 contains 17 residues. For the CDR3, the DNA is TGTGCCAGCAGGGGATCCAGACTAGCGAAAAGCACAGATACGCAGTATTTT. Residues: CASRGSRLAKSTDTQYF.

This chain links TRBV21-1 with TRBJ2-7; TRBD2, as called in the table, went unchecked against the DNA. TRBV21-1 is designated a pseudogene. The CDR3 consists of 16 residues. CDR3 sequence reads: CASSRTSGQPPYEQYF. The CDR3 coding sequence is TGTGCCAGCAGTCGGACTAGCGGGCAACCCCCGTACGAGCAGTACTTC.

The genes are TRBV7-2 and TRBJ2-7; 12 bases align to TRBD2. The CDR3 loop spans 14 amino acids. Germline V gene sequence: CDR1 SGHTA, CDR2 FQGNSA. V gave up 5 bases and J gave up 2 bases; unmatched junction bases: 1. The CDR3 reads CASSRTSGTYEQYF. The CDR3, as DNA: TGTGCCAGCAGCCGGACTAGCGGGACCTACGAGCAGTACTTC.

The gene calls are TRBV19 and TRBJ1-2, with TRBD1 identical over 8 bases. Per germline, CDR1 LNHDA and CDR2 SQIVND (reference sequence). The CDR3 runs 15 residues. V dropped 6 bases and J dropped 8; count of bases not matched to a gene: 14. The CDR3 nucleotides read TGTGCCAGTAGGAAGCCCGGGACAGGACCTATGGGCTACACCTTC. Its translation: CASRKPGTGPMGYTF.

The chain combines TRBV6-5 with TRBJ2-7, with D possibly TRBD1 on 6 matching bases. The germline CDR1 and CDR2 sequences are MNHEY and SVGAGI. Deletions cut 5 bases from V and 7 bases from J, with 18 bases between. CDR3 length equals 14 residues. The DNA for the CDR3 is TGTGCCAGCAGTCCAACAACAGGGACGGGGGAGCAGTACTTC. Amino acid sequence: CASSPTTGTGEQYF.

This clone was found a few times. J is TRBJ1-4 and V is TRBV14; D is perhaps TRBD1 (5 bases). The CDR3 contains 14 residues. CDR1 SGHDN and CDR2 FVKESK come from the germline V gene. V was shortened by 1 base and J by 5 bases, with 8 bases between the two germline ends. The CDR3 DNA reads as TGTGCCAGCAGCCAAGTACGACAGAATGAAAAACTGTTTTTT. Amino acid sequence: CASSQVRQNEKLFF.

The chain recombines TRBV18 with TRBJ2-5; the match to TRBD2 covers 9 bases. The CDR3 has 18 residues. The germline V gene has CDR1 KGHSH and CDR2 LQKENI. The junction had 10 bases not matched to a gene; V was cut back by 2 bases and J by 0 bases. CDR3 loop: CASSPTAGGSGYQETQYF. The CDR3 DNA sequence: TGTGCCAGCTCACCAACCGCGGGAGGGAGTGGTTACCAAGAGACCCAGTACTTC.

The genes are TRBV9 and TRBJ2-7, with D maybe TRBD1 (6 bases). CDR1 and CDR2 from the germline V gene are SGDLS and YYNGEE. V lost 0 bases to trimming and J lost 5 bases, with 12 bases between them. CDR3 length: 14 amino acids. The CDR3 reads CASSVGRTEDEQYF. CDR3 coding DNA: TGTGCCAGCAGCGTAGGTCGGACAGAGGACGAGCAGTACTTC.

This clone was seen only once. The chain joins TRBV4-2 to TRBJ2-2; 14 bases match TRBD2. Germline assignment: CDR1 LGHNA and CDR2 YNFKEQ. The CDR3 length is 18 residues. The V gene end was trimmed by 3 bases and the J gene end by 4 bases; junction bases not matched to a gene: 7. The CDR3 DNA follows: TGTGCCAGCAGCCAGGTGACTAGCGGGGGGGCCGGCACCGGGGAGCTGTTTTTT. It encodes CASSQVTSGGAGTGELFF.

The rearrangement uses TRBV4-3 and TRBJ1-6; the D is unclear. This CDR3 region has 14 residues. With 0 bases removed from V and 9 bases from J, the gap between germline ends came to 9 bases. Germline CDR1 is LGHNA and CDR2 is YSLEER. DNA of the CDR3: TGCGCCAGCAGCCAAGACTGGGGAGGTTCACCCCTCCACTTT. It is translated as CASSQDWGGSPLHF.

The rearrangement joins TRBV6-2 or TRBV6-3 to TRBJ2-7, with D maybe TRBD1 (5 bases). V was shortened by 4 bases and J by 2 bases, with 15 bases between the two germline ends. The CDR3 consists of 15 residues. The V gene's germline CDR1 is MNHEY and CDR2 SVGEGT. The CDR3 loop is CASSLIETATYEQYF. The CDR3 region has the DNA TGTGCCAGCAGTTTAATTGAGACAGCGACCTACGAGCAGTACTTC.

V and J are TRBV6-2 or TRBV6-3 and TRBJ2-3, with D tentatively TRBD2 (6 bases). The V gene lost 5 bases and the J gene lost 0 bases, with 18 bases spanning the gap. The germline gives CDR1 MNHEY, CDR2 SVGEGT. The CDR3 sequence is 17 residues long. The CDR3 sequence: CASSTRRGGMSTDTQYF. The CDR3 nucleotides read TGTGCCAGCAGTACCCGGCGTGGCGGGATGAGCACAGATACGCAGTATTTT.

This clone was detected only once. The chain has TRBV4-1 and TRBJ1-2, with D perhaps TRBD1 (6 bases). The length of the CDR3 is 15 residues. The germline V and J ends were trimmed by 1 base and 4 bases, with 13 bases remaining between them. Germline CDR1 reads MGHRA; CDR2 reads YSYEKL. Written as DNA, the CDR3 is TGCGCCAGCAGCCAAGCGGGACAAGGGAGCTATGGCTACACCTTC. Its translation is CASSQAGQGSYGYTF.

The V gene is TRBV25-1, the J gene TRBJ1-4, with D uncertain. Germline values: CDR1 MGHDK, CDR2 SYGVNS. The ends were cut back, 3 bases at V and 7 bases at J, with 21 bases in the middle. The CDR3 loop spans 17 amino acids. DNA of the CDR3: TGTGCCAGCAGTGATTATGGAGGTCGGACCCACGGTGAAAAACTGTTTTTT. Protein product: CASSDYGGRTHGEKLFF.

The chain links TRBV20-1 to TRBJ2-5; D is ambiguous. The CDR3 has 11 amino acids. Germline V gene lookup returns CDR1 DFQATT and CDR2 SNEGSKA (reference sequence). With 3 bases removed from V and 2 bases from J, the gap between germline ends came to 4 bases. In DNA, the CDR3 is TGCAGTGCTAGCCAACAAGAGACCCAGTACTTC. Its translation: CSASQQETQYF.

This clone was counted a single time. The CDR3 region has the DNA TGTGCCATCAGTGAGGGCCCCCCATATGGCAATCAGCCCCAGCATTTT. Its translation: CAISEGPPYGNQPQHF. This chain links TRBV10-3 with TRBJ1-5; D gene uncertain. Trimming took 2 bases from V and 2 from J, leaving 13 bases between them. Per germline, CDR1 ENHRY and CDR2 SYGVKD. This CDR3 region has 16 residues.

In its sample, this clone was seen a few times. The chain recombines TRBV7-9 with TRBJ1-6; the D gene is possibly TRBD1 (6 bases). The germline V and J ends were trimmed by 5 bases and 6 bases, with 17 bases remaining between them. The CDR3 consists of 16 residues. Germline V gene sequence: CDR1 SEHNR, CDR2 FQNEAQ (reference sequence). The CDR3 region is CASSQMIWGRNSPLHF. The CDR3 bases are TGTGCCAGCAGCCAGATGATATGGGGGCGTAATTCACCCCTCCACTTT.